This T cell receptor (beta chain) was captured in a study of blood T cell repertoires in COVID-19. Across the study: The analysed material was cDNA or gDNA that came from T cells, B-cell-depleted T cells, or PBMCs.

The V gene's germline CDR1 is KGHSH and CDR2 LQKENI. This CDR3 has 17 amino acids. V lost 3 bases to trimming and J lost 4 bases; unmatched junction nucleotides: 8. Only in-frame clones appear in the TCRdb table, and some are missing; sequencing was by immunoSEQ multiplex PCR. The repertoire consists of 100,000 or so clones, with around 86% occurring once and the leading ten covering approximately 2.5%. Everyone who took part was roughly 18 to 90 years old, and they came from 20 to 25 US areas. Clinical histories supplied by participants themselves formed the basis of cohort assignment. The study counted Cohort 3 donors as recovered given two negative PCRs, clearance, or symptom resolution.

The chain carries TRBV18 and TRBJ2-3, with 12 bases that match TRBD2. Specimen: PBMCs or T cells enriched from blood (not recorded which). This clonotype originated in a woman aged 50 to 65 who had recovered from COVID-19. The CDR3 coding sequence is TGTGCCAGCTCACCGCCCGGGCTAGCGGGAGGGTCAGATACGCAGTATTTT. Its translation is CASSPPGLAGGSDTQYF.